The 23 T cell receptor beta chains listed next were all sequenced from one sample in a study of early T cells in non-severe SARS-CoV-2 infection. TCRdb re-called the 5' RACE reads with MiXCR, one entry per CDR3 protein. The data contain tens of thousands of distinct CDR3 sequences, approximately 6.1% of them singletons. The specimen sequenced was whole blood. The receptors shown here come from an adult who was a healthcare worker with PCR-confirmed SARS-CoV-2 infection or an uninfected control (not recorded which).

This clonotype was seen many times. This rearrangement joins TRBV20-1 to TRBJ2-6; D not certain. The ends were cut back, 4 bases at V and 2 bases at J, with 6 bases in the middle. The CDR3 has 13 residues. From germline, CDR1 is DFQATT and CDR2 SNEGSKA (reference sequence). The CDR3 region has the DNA TGCAGTGCTAACGAAGCTGGGGCCAACGTCCTGACTTTC. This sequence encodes CSANEAGANVLTF.

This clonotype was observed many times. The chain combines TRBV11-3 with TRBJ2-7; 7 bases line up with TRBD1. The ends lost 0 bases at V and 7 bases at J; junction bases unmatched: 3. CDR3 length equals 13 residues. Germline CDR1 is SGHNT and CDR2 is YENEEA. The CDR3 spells CASSLEAGGEQYF. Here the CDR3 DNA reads TGTGCCAGCAGCTTAGAGGCAGGGGGAGAGCAGTACTTC.

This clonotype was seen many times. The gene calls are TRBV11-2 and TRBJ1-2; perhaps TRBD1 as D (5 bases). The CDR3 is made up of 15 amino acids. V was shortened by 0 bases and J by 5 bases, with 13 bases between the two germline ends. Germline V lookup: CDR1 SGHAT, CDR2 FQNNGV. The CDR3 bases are TGTGCCAGCAGCTTAGATCGTGGGACGGCTTATGGCTACACCTTC. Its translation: CASSLDRGTAYGYTF.

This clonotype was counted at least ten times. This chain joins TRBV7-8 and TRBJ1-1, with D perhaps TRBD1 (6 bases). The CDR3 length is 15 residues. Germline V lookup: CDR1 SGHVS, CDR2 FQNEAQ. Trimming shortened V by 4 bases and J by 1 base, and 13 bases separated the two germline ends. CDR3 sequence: CASSSSQGRNTEAFF. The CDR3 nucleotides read TGTGCCAGCAGCTCGTCACAGGGACGGAACACTGAAGCTTTCTTT.

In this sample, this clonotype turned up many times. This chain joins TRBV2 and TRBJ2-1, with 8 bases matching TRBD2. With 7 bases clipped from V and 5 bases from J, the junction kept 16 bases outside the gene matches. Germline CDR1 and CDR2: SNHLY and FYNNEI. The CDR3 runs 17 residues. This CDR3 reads CASNPDWGAGENNEQFF. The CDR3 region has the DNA TGTGCCAGCAACCCCGACTGGGGAGCGGGGGAAAACAATGAGCAGTTCTTC.

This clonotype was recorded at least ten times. The CDR3 loop is CSARDRLRLYNEQFF. The CDR3 region has the DNA TGCAGTGCTAGAGACCGACTTAGGCTGTACAATGAGCAGTTCTTC. The chain recombines TRBV20-1 with TRBJ2-1; no reliable D call. Trimming shortened V by 0 bases and J by 4 bases, and 13 bases separated the two germline ends. The CDR3 covers 15 residues. The germline V gene encodes CDR1 DFQATT and CDR2 SNEGSKA (reference sequence).

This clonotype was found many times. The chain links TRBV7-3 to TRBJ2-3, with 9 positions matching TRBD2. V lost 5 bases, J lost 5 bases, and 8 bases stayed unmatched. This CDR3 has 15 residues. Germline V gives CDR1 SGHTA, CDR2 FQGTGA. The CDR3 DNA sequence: TGTGCCAGCAGCCAAGTGGGACTAGCAAGAGATACGCAGTATTTT. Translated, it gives CASSQVGLARDTQYF.

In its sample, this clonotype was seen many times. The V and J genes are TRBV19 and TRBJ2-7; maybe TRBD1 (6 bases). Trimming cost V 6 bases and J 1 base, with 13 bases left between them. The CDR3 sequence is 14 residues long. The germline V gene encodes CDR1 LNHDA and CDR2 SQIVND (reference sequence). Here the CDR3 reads CASSVSRGSYEQYF. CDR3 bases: TGTGCCAGTAGCGTCTCCAGGGGTTCCTACGAGCAGTACTTC.

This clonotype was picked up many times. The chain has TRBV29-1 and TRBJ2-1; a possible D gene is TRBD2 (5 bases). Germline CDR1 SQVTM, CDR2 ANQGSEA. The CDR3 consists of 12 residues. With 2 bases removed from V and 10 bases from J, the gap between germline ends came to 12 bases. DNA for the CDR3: TGCAGCGTTGAACGTCTGAGGGAGGAGCAGTTCTTC. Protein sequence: CSVERLREEQFF.

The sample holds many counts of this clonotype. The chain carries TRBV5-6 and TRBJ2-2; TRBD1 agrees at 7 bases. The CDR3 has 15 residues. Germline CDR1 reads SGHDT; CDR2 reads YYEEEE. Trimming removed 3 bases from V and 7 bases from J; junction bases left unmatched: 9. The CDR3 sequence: CASSSAQGTYGELFF. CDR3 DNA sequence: TGTGCCAGCAGCTCAGCACAGGGGACATACGGGGAGCTGTTTTTT.

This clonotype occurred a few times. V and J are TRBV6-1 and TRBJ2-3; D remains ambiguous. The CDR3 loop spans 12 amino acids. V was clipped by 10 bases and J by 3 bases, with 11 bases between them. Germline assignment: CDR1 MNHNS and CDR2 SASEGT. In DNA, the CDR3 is TGTGCCACCTCGGGCCCTACAGATACGCAGTATTTT. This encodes CATSGPTDTQYF.

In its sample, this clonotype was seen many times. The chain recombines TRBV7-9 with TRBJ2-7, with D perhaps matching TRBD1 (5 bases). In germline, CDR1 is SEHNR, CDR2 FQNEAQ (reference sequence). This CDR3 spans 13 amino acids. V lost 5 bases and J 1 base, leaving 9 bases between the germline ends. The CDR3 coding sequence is TGTGCCAGCAGCGGGCGACAGTCCTACGAGCAGTACTTC. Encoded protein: CASSGRQSYEQYF.

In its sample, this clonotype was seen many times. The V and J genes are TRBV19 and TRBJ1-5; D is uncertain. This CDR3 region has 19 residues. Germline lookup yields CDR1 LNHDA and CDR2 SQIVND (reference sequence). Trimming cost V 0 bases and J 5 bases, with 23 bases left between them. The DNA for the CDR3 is TGTGCCAGTAGTATAGAAGGAGGGCCCGGTTACCTTTCCTATCAGCCCCAGCATTTT. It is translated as CASSIEGGPGYLSYQPQHF.

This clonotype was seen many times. DNA for the CDR3: TGTGCCAGCTCACCACTTGAAGGGGAGACCCAGTACTTC. Translated, it gives CASSPLEGETQYF. The chain has TRBV18 and TRBJ2-5; D gene uncertain. The germline V gene encodes CDR1 KGHSH and CDR2 LQKENI. The CDR3 runs to 13 residues. V was shortened by 1 base and J by 5 bases, with 8 bases between the two germline ends.

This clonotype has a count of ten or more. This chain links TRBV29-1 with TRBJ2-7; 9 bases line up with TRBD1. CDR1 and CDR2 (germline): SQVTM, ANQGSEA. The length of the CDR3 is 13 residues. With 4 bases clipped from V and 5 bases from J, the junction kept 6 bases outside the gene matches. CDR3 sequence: CSVVPGQGNEQYF. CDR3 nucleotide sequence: TGCAGCGTTGTTCCTGGACAGGGGAACGAGCAGTACTTC.

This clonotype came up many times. CDR3 region: CASSTGDTQYF. The CDR3 DNA follows: TGTGCCAGTAGTACGGGAGATACGCAGTATTTT. The V gene is TRBV19, the J gene TRBJ2-3; D ambiguous. Germline V CDR1 and CDR2: LNHDA, SQIVND (reference sequence). V was cut by 4 bases and J by 5 bases, with 4 bases left in between. The CDR3 covers 11 residues.

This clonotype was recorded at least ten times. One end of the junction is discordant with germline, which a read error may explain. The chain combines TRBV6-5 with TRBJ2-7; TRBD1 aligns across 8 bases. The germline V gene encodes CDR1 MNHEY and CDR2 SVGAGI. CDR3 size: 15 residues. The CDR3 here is CASSNSGTGSYEQYF. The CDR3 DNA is TGTGCCAGCAGTAACTCCGGGACAGGATCCTACGAGCAGTACTTC.

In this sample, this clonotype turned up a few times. This chain's CDR3 is CASSDRTGMGETQYF. In DNA, the CDR3 is TGTGCCAGCAGTGACCGGACAGGGATGGGAGAGACCCAGTACTTC. This rearrangement joins TRBV12-3 or TRBV12-4 to TRBJ2-5, with TRBD1 matching 8 bases. The trim removed 5 bases at V and 4 bases at J, leaving 9 bases unmatched. CDR3 length: 15 residues.

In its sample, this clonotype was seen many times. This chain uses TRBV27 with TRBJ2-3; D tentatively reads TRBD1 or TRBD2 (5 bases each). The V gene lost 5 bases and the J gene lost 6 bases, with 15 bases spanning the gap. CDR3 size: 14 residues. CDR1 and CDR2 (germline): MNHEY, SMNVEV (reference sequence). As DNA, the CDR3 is TGTGCCAGCAGTCCGGGACCCCTGGGGGATACGCAGTATTTT. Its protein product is CASSPGPLGDTQYF.

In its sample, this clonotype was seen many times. The CDR3 protein is CASSPGRGLALTNEQFF. CDR3 coding DNA: TGTGCCAGCAGTCCTGGGCGGGGACTAGCGCTTACTAATGAGCAGTTCTTC. The chain uses TRBV28 and TRBJ2-1; 10 nucleotides align to TRBD2. The CDR3 runs to 17 residues. V shed 5 bases and J 7 bases; nucleotides not matched to a gene: 14. Germline V gives CDR1 MDHEN, CDR2 SYDVKM.

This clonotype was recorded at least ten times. In DNA form, the CDR3 reads TGTGCCAGCAGTTACGATACGCGTGAGCTGTTTTTT. Translated, it gives CASSYDTRELFF. The V gene is TRBV6-5, the J gene TRBJ2-2; D remains ambiguous. The length of the CDR3 is 12 residues. Trimming left V 2 bases short and J 11 bases short, with 9 bases between. CDR1 and CDR2 (germline): MNHEY, SVGAGI.

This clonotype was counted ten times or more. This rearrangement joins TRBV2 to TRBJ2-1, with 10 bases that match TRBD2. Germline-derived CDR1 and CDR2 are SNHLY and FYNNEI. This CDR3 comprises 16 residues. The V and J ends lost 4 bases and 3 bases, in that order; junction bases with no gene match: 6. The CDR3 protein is CASSGMGLANYNEQFF. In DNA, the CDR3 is TGTGCCAGCAGTGGGATGGGACTAGCGAACTACAATGAGCAGTTCTTC.

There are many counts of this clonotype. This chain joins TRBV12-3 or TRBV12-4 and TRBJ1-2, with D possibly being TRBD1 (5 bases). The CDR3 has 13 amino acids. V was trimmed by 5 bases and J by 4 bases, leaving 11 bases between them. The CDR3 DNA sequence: TGTGCCAGCAGTGGGGGACGGTTCTATGGCTACACCTTC. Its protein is CASSGGRFYGYTF.